A single sample is the source of the 9 T cell receptor beta chains below, sequenced in a study of CD8+ T cells in alopecia areata. The sequencing template was cDNA reverse transcribed from extracted RNA. TCRdb's copy holds only in-frame clones and misses some; the assay was immunoSEQ multiplex PCR. Of about 70,000 clones in the sample, 40% to 50% were seen once. The sample was CD8+ T cells sorted from blood, taken at week 0. Receptor source: a human donor with alopecia areata.

The chain combines TRBV30 with TRBJ2-7; 9 nucleotides align to TRBD2. The germline gives CDR1 GTSNPN, CDR2 SVGIG (reference sequence). The V and J ends lost 0 bases and 3 bases, in that order; junction bases with no gene match: 3. CDR3 size: 14 residues. The CDR3, as DNA: TGTGCCTGGAGTGTGGGTAGCGGGAGCTACGAGCAGTACTTC. It codes for CAWSVGSGSYEQYF. Based on the CDR3 plus reference TRBV30 and TRBJ2-7, the full variable domain is SQTIHQWPATLVQPVGSPLSLECTVEGTSNPNLYWYRQAAGRGLQLLFYSVGIGQISSEVPQNLSASRPQDRQFILSSKKLLLSDSGFYLCAWSVGSGSYEQYFGPGTRLTVT.

V usage is TRBV15 and J usage is TRBJ2-7, with D uncertain. Trimming pared 0 bases from V and 0 bases from J, leaving 12 bases between. This CDR3 contains 16 residues. From germline, CDR1 is LNHNV and CDR2 YYDKDF (reference sequence). As DNA, the CDR3 is TGTGCCACCAGCAGAGATCTATCGACGGTCTCCTACGAGCAGTACTTC. It codes for CATSRDLSTVSYEQYF. The full variable domain, with the rest looked up from reference TRBV15 and TRBJ2-7, is DAMVIQNPRYQVTQFGKPVTLSCSQTLNHNVMYWYQQKSSQAPKLLFHYYDKDFNNEADTPDNFQSRRPNTSFCFLDIRSPGLGDTAMYLCATSRDLSTVSYEQYFGPGTRLTVT.

This clone was detected only a few times. This chain links TRBV7-9 with TRBJ1-4; weak D call: TRBD1 (6 bases). This CDR3 region has 15 residues. Trimming stripped 5 bases from V and 6 bases from J, with 16 bases between. Germline CDR1 is SEHNR and CDR2 is FQNEAQ (reference sequence). CDR3 loop: CASSPLQGRDEKLFF. For the CDR3, the DNA is TGTGCCAGCAGCCCCTTACAGGGACGAGATGAAAAACTGTTTTTT. Using reference TRBV7-9 and TRBJ1-4 for the parts outside the CDR3, the full variable domain is DTGVSQNPRHKITKRGQNVTFRCDPISEHNRLYWYRQTLGQGPEFLTYFQNEAQLEKSRLLSDRFSAERPKGSFSTLEIQRTEQGDSAMYLCASSPLQGRDEKLFFGSGTQLSVL.

This clone was seen only once. The genes are TRBV29-1 and TRBJ2-7; D not resolved. The CDR3 is 13 amino acids. V lost 4 bases and J 2 bases, leaving 12 bases between the germline ends. Looked up from germline, CDR1 is SQVTM and CDR2 is ANQGSEA. CDR3 sequence (DNA): TGCAGCGTTGTGTTAGCCGAAACCTACGAGCAGTACTTC. Translation: CSVVLAETYEQYF.

This chain connects TRBV7-9 to TRBJ2-7; D perhaps matches TRBD2 (6 bases). V was clipped by 1 base and J by 6 bases, with 10 bases between them. Germline CDR1 is SEHNR and CDR2 is FQNEAQ (reference sequence). The CDR3 loop spans 13 amino acids. The CDR3 protein is CASSLGSRGEQYF. In nucleotides, the CDR3 is TGTGCCAGCAGCTTAGGATCGCGGGGCGAGCAGTACTTC. The entire variable domain, with the rest obtained from reference TRBV7-9 and TRBJ2-7, is as follows: DTGVSQNPRHKITKRGQNVTFRCDPISEHNRLYWYRQTLGQGPEFLTYFQNEAQLEKSRLLSDRFSAERPKGSFSTLEIQRTEQGDSAMYLCASSLGSRGEQYFGPGTRLTVT.

V is TRBV5-1 and J is TRBJ2-7; 7 positions match TRBD1. Germline assignment: CDR1 SGHRS and CDR2 YFSETQ. CDR3 size: 14 residues. The junction had 5 bases not matched to a gene; V was cut back by 3 bases and J by 2 bases. In DNA form, the CDR3 reads TGCGCCAGCAGCTCCTGGGACAGAACCTACGAGCAGTACTTC. It is translated as CASSSWDRTYEQYF.

CDR3 sequence: CASSWRGAYEQYF. For the CDR3, the DNA is TGTGCCAGTAGCTGGAGGGGGGCCTACGAGCAGTACTTC. The genes are TRBV19 and TRBJ2-7, with D possibly being TRBD1 or TRBD2 (6 bases each). Germline CDR1 reads LNHDA; CDR2 reads SQIVND (reference sequence). The CDR3 loop spans 13 amino acids. The germline V and J ends were trimmed by 6 bases and 2 bases, with 11 bases remaining between them.

This clone occurred once. The chain is built from TRBV5-6 and TRBJ2-3; no clear D gene. The CDR3 is 12 amino acids. Germline V gene lookup returns CDR1 SGHDT and CDR2 YYEEEE. V dropped 0 bases and J dropped 3 bases, with 2 bases sitting between them. CDR3 loop: CASSLDTDTQYF. The DNA of the CDR3 is TGTGCCAGCAGCTTGGATACAGATACGCAGTATTTT.

In its sample, this clone was seen a few times. The chain recombines TRBV27 with TRBJ2-7; 11 bases line up with TRBD2. Germline CDR1 and CDR2: MNHEY and SMNVEV (reference sequence). The junction had 10 bases not matched to a gene; V was cut back by 6 bases and J by 0 bases. This CDR3 comprises 17 residues. CDR3 nucleotide sequence: TGTGCCAGCAGCCAACTGACTAGCGGGGTTAGCTCCTACGAGCAGTACTTC. Translating it yields CASSQLTSGVSSYEQYF.